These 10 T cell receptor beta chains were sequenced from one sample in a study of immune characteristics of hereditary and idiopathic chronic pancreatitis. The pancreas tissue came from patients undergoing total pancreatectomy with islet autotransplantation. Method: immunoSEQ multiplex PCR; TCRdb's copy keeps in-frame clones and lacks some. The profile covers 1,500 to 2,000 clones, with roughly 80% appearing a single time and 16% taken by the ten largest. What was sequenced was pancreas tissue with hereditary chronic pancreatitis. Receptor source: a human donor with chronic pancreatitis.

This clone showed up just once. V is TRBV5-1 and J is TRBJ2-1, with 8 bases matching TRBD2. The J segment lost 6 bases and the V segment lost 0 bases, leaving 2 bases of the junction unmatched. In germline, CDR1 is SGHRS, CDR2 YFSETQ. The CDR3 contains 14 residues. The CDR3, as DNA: TGCGCCAGCAGCTTGGCCGGGAGGGCCAATGAGCAGTTCTTC. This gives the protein CASSLAGRANEQFF.

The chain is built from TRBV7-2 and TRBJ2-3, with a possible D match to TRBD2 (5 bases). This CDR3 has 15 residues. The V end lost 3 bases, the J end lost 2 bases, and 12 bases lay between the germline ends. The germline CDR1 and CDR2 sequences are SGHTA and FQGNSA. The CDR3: CASSFGGSSTDTQYF. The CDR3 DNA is TGTGCCAGCAGCTTTGGCGGGTCCTCCACAGATACGCAGTATTTT.

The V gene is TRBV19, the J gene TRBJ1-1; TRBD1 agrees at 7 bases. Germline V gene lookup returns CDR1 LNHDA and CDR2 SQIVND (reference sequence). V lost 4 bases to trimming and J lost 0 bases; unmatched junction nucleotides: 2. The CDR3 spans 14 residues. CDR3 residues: CASSKTGMNTEAFF. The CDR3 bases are TGTGCCAGTAGTAAGACAGGGATGAACACTGAAGCTTTCTTT.

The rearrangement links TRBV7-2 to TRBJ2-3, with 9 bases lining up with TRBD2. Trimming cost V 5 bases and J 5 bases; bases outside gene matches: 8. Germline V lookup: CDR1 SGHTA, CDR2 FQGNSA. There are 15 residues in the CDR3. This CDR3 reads CASSEAGGLGDTQYF. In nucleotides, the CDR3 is TGTGCCAGCAGCGAGGCGGGGGGGCTTGGAGATACGCAGTATTTT.

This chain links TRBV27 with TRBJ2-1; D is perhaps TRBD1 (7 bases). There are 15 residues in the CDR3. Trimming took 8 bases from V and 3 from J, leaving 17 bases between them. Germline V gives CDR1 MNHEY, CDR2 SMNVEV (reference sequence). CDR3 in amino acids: CASQGGKGGYNEQFF. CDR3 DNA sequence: TGTGCCAGCCAGGGGGGAAAGGGTGGCTACAATGAGCAGTTCTTC.

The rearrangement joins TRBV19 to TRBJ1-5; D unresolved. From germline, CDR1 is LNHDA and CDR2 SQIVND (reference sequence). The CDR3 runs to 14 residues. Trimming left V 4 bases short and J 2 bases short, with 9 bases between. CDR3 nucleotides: TGTGCCAGTAGTACCATAGTAGGCAATCAGCCCCAGCATTTT. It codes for CASSTIVGNQPQHF.

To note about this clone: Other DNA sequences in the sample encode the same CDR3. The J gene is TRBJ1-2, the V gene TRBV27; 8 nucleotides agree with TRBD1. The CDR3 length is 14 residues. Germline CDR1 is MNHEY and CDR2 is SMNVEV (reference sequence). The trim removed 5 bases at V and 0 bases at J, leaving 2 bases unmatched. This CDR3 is CASSADRANYGYTF. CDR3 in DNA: TGTGCCAGCAGTGCGGACAGGGCTAACTATGGCTACACCTTC.

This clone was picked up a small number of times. The CDR3 DNA sequence: TGTGCCAGCAGCATCCCTAGGAGCGCCGGCACAGATACGCAGTATTTT. This translates into CASSIPRSAGTDTQYF. The chain links TRBV7-4 to TRBJ2-3; D gene uncertain. Trimming took off 5 bases at V and 1 base at J, with 16 bases between the two ends. The V gene's germline CDR1 is SGHVT and CDR2 SQSDAQ. The CDR3 contains 16 residues.

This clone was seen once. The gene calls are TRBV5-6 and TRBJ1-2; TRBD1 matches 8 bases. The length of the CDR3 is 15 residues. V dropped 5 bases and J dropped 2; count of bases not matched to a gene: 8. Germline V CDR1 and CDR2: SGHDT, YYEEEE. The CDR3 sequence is CASSSRGTGNYGYTF. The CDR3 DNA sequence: TGTGCCAGCAGTAGTCGGGGGACAGGAAACTATGGCTACACCTTC.

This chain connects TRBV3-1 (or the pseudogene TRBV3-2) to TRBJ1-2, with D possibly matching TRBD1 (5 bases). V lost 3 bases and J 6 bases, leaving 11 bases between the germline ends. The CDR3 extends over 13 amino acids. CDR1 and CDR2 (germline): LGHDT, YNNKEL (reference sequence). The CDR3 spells CASSHRAGHGYTF. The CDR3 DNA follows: TGTGCCAGCAGCCATCGGGCAGGGCATGGCTACACCTTC.